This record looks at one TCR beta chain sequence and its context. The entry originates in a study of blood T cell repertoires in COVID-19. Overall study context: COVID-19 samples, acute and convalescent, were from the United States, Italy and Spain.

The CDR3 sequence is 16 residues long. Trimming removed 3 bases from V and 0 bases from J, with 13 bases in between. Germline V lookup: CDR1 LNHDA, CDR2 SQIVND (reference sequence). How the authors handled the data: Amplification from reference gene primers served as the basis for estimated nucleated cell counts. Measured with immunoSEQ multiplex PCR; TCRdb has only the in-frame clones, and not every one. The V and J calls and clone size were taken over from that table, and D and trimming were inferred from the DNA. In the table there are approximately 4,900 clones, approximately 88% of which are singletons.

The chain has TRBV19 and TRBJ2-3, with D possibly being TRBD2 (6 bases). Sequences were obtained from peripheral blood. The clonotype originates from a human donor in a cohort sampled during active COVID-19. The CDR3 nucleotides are TGTGCCAGTAGTATGGGTTGGCGGGGAAGCACAGATACGCAGTATTTT. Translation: CASSMGWRGSTDTQYF.